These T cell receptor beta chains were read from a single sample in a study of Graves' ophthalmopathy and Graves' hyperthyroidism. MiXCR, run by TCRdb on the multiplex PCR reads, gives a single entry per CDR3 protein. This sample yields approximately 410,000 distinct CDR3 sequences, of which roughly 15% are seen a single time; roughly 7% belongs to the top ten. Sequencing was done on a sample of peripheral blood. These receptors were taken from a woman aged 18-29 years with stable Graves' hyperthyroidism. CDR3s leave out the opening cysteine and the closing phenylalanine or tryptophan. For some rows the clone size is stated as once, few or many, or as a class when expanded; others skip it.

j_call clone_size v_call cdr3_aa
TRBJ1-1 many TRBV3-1 ASSQAFKGVLSTEAF
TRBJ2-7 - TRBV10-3 AISDRGDEQY
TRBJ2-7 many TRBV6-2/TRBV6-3 ASSYSQLHSYEQY
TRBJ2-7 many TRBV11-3 ASSLRGLDYEQY
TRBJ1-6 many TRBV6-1 ASSEQVFGNSPLH
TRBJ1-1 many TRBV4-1 ASSPPPRRDTEAF
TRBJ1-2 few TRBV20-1 SASPRAVTNYGYT
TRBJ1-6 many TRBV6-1 ASSQGYGPPLH
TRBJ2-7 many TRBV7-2 ASSPRQAWEQY
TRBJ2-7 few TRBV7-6 ASSPPGLAEAYEQY
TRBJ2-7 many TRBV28 ASSSLRDLEQY
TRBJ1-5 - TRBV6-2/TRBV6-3 ASSYGDREGQPQH
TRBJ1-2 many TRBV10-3 AIKRAGAGYT
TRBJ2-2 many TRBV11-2 ASSLGQTAVGELF
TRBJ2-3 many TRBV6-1 ASRVTDTQY
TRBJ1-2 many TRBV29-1 SFSRDRVYGYT
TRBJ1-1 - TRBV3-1 ASSQPQRSGEAF
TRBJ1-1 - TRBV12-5 ASGQRQVEAF
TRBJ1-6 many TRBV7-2 ASSLIGSPLH
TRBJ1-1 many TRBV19 ASSPQRGRTEAF
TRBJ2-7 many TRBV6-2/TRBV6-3 ASSYSGGPTGQY
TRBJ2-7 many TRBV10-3 LSRDRFFSGSYEQY
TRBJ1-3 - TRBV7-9 ASGSESSGNTIY
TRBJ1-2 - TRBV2 ASTISSPYGYT
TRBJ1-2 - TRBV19 ASMGMSGGDGYT
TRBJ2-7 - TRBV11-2 ASSTPRGHQSYEQY
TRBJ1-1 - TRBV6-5 ASSYSGSMNTEAF
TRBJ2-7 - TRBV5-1 ASSLSQGAAGEQY
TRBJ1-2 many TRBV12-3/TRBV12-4 ASTKNPGTGIGYT
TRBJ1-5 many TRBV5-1 ASSLGTANQPQH
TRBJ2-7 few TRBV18 ASSDGQANEQY
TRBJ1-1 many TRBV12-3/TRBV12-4 ASSLSPVNTEAF
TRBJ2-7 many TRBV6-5 ASSYSDIAGPIYEQY
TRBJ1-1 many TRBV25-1 ASSELNRGTEAF
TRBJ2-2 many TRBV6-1 ASMRGEGTGELF
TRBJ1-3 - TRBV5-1 ASSLKNLGQISGNTIY
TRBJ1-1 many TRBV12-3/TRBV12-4 ASSLRESTNTEAF
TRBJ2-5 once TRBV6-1 ASRITVQETQY
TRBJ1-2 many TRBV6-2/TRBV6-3 ASSYPGQGTDGYT
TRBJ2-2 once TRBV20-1 SARDGGSTGRELF
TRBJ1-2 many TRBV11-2 ASSPTNRGNYGYT
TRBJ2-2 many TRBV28 AVQPGAEPGELF
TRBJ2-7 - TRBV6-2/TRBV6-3 ASSYSPPLAGGLYEQY
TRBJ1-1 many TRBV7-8 ASSFRALGTEAF
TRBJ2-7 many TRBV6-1 ASSEGEQGFSYEQY
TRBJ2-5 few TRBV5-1 ASSLSRGLETQY
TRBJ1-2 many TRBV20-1 SARVASYGYT
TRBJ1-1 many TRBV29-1 SVQQGGESEAF
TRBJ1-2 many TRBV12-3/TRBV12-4 ASRSRGGGYT
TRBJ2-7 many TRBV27 ASSLGRGRSYEQY